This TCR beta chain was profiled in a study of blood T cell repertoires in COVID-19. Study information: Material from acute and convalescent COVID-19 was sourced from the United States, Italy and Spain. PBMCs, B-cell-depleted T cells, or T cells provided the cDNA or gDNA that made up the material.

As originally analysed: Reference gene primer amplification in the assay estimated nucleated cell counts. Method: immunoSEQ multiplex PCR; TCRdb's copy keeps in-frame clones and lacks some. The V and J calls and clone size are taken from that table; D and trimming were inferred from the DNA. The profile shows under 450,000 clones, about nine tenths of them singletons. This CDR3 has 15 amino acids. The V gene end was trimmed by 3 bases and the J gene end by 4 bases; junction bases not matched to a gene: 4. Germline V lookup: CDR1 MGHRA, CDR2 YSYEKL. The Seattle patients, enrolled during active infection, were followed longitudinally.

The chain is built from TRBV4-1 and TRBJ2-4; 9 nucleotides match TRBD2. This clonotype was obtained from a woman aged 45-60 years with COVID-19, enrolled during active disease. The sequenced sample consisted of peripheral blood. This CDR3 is CASSQLTSGKNIQYF. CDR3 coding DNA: TGCGCCAGCAGCCAGTTGACTAGCGGTAAAAACATTCAGTACTTC.